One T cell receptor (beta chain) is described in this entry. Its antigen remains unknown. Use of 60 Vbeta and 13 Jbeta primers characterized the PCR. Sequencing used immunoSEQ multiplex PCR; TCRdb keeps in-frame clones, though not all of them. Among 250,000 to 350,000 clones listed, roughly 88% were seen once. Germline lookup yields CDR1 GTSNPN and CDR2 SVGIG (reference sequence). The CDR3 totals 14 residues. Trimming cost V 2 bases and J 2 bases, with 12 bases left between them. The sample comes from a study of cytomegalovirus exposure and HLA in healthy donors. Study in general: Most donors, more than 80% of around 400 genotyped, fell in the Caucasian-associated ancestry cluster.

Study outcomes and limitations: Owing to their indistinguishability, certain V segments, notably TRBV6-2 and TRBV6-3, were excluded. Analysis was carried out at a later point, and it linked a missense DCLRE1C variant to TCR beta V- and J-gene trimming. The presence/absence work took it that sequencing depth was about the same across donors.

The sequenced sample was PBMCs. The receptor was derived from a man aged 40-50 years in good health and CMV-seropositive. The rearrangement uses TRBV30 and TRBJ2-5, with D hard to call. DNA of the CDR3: TGTGCCTGGAGTCAGAGACTTGATCAAGAGACCCAGTACTTC. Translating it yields CAWSQRLDQETQYF.